The 9 T cell receptor beta chains below were found in one sample sequenced in a study of T cells in localized non-small cell lung cancer. Clones were read by immunoSEQ multiplex PCR, and TCRdb kept only the in-frame ones, dropping some. Here the sample spans some 1,100 clones, around a quarter being singletons. The starting material was normal lung tissue next to the tumor, obtained before any cancer treatment. Receptors were obtained from a female donor of 60 years or more with stage III lung adenocarcinoma.

The chain is built from TRBV19 and TRBJ1-2, with a possible D match to TRBD1 (5 bases). The CDR3 covers 16 residues. V was shortened by 7 bases and J by 1 base, with 19 bases between the two germline ends. Germline values: CDR1 LNHDA, CDR2 SQIVND (reference sequence). The CDR3 nucleotides read TGTGCCAGTACTTCAGGGCAAGGCCCGTATAACTATGGCTACACCTTC. This sequence encodes CASTSGQGPYNYGYTF.

This chain uses TRBV15 with TRBJ2-7; 8 bases are a match to TRBD2. This CDR3 is built from 17 residues. After removal of 0 bases from V and 4 bases from J, the junction contained 11 bases not matched to a gene. The germline gives CDR1 LNHNV, CDR2 YYDKDF (reference sequence). DNA for the CDR3: TGTGCCACCAGCAGAGATCAGGGTAGCGGGATTATTTACGAGCAGTACTTC. It translates to CATSRDQGSGIIYEQYF. Variable domain in full (rest from reference TRBV15 and TRBJ2-7): DAMVIQNPRYQVTQFGKPVTLSCSQTLNHNVMYWYQQKSSQAPKLLFHYYDKDFNNEADTPDNFQSRRPNTSFCFLDIRSPGLGDTAMYLCATSRDQGSGIIYEQYFGPGTRLTVT.

This clone is large (0.1 to 1%) by share. The chain joins TRBV11-3 to TRBJ2-1; TRBD2 matches 7 bases. Germline V gene data show CDR1 as SGHNT and CDR2 as YENEEA. V lost 2 bases, J lost 9 bases, and 10 bases stayed unmatched. CDR3 length: 15 amino acids. The CDR3 here is CASSLNPGGTGEQFF. In nucleotides, the CDR3 is TGTGCCAGCAGCTTAAATCCGGGAGGTACCGGTGAGCAGTTCTTC.

Here the CDR3 reads CATSRGRIAGGNNEQFF. The CDR3, as DNA: TGTGCCACCAGCAGAGGAAGGATAGCGGGAGGAAATAATGAGCAGTTCTTC. The chain links TRBV15 to TRBJ2-1, with TRBD2 matching 10 bases. In germline, CDR1 is LNHNV, CDR2 YYDKDF (reference sequence). The CDR3 spans 17 residues. With V trimmed by 1 base and J by 7 bases, 10 bases remained unmatched.

This clone showed up just a few times. J is TRBJ2-2 and V is TRBV9; TRBD2 agrees at 13 bases. From germline, CDR1 is SGDLS and CDR2 YYNGEE. With 6 bases clipped from V and 6 bases from J, the junction kept 5 bases outside the gene matches. The length of the CDR3 is 15 residues. The CDR3 reads CASTPGLAGAGELFF. The CDR3 coding sequence is TGTGCCAGCACCCCAGGACTAGCGGGAGCCGGGGAGCTGTTTTTT.

The chain is built from TRBV5-1 and TRBJ1-1; the match to TRBD1 covers 8 bases. With 4 bases clipped from V and 0 bases from J, the junction kept 14 bases outside the gene matches. Germline loops: CDR1 SGHRS, CDR2 YFSETQ. The CDR3 sequence is 18 residues long. CDR3 protein: CASSQTPTGETLNTEAFF. The CDR3 coding sequence is TGCGCCAGCAGCCAAACCCCGACAGGGGAGACTCTGAACACTGAAGCTTTCTTT.

The rearrangement links TRBV11-3 to TRBJ2-3, with 8 bases matching TRBD2. This CDR3 has 15 amino acids. Germline V CDR1 and CDR2: SGHNT, YENEEA. V dropped 4 bases and J dropped 8; count of bases not matched to a gene: 11. The CDR3 nucleotides read TGTGCCAGCAGCTCCGACGGGAGGGCCGGCGGTACGCAGTATTTT. It encodes CASSSDGRAGGTQYF.

Judged by abundance, this clone is hyperexpanded. The rearrangement joins TRBV6-8 to TRBJ1-1; 7 bases fit TRBD1. Trimming at V came to 6 bases and at J to 3 bases, leaving 7 bases not matched to a gene. Per germline, CDR1 MNHGY and CDR2 SAAAGT. This CDR3 has 14 residues. The CDR3 is CASRTTGRDTEAFF. In DNA form, the CDR3 reads TGTGCCAGCAGGACGACAGGGAGGGACACTGAAGCTTTCTTT.

The chain has TRBV11-3 and TRBJ1-2; D is perhaps TRBD1 (6 bases). This CDR3 has 15 residues. Germline V gene data show CDR1 as SGHNT and CDR2 as YENEEA. Trimming took 6 bases from V and 4 from J, leaving 18 bases between them. CDR3 bases: TGTGCCAGCAGTCAATTCAGGGGTAGCGGCTATGGCTACACCTTC. It codes for CASSQFRGSGYGYTF.